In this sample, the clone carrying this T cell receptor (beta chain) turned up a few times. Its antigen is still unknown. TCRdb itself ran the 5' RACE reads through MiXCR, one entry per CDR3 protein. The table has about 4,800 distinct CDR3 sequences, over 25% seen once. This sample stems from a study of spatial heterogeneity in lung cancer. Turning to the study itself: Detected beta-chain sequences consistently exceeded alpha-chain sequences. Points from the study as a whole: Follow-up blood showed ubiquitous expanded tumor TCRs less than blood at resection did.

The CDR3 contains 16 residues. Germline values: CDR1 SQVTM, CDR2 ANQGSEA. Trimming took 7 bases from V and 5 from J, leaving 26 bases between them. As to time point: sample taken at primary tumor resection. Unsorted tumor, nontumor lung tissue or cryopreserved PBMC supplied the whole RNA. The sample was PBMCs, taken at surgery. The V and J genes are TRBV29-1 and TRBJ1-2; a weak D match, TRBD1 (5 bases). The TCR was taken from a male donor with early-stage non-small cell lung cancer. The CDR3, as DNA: TGCAGCGCCCTGACCCTTTCGAAGACAGCCATATATGGCTACACCTTC. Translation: CSALTLSKTAIYGYTF.